Described below is a single T cell receptor beta chain sequence and its context. Its antigen is undetermined. V was clipped by 5 bases and J by 4 bases; unmatched bases: 11. The CDR3 extends over 16 amino acids. Germline CDR1 is SGHTA and CDR2 is FQGNSA. The data were produced by immunoSEQ multiplex PCR, yet TCRdb's version contains in-frame clones alone and is incomplete. Of over 450,000 clones listed, roughly nine tenths are singletons. This specimen belongs to a study of Ad26.COV2.S vaccination and SARS-CoV-2 variants. Study details: Intramuscular Ad26.COV2.S at 5x10^10 or 1x10^11 viral particles. Whole-study results and caveats: Substantial breadth in spike-specific CD8+ and CD4+ T cell responses was reportedly seen after vaccination.

Treatment indicated: some 20 received Ad26.COV2.S at low or high dose, single or two shots; about five received placebo; per-sample allocation not given. Vaccine and placebo recipients were sampled on day 63 after the first injection. Cohort 1b enrolled adults aged 18-55 years in Boston. Expression of Wuhan-strain SARS-CoV-2 spike came from the Ad26 vector that formed the vaccine. V is TRBV7-2 and J is TRBJ1-3; 7 bases fit TRBD1. This TCR derives from a person aged 18-60 years who received the Ad26.COV2.S COVID-19 vaccine or a placebo. The sample was peripheral blood, taken in a trial of Ad26.COV2.S vaccine versus placebo. The CDR3 sequence is CASSISRTGLGNTIYF. CDR3 bases: TGTGCCAGCAGCATATCCCGGACAGGCTTAGGAAACACCATATATTTT.